Shown below are 12 T cell receptor beta chains from a single sample sequenced in a study of human T cells and chemical hapten exposure. Time point of the sample: healthy volunteer bleed at 2 weeks. The authors' total RNA extraction used unfractionated whole blood. A single record per CDR3 protein comes from TCRdb applying MiXCR to the RACE reads. The top ten hold under 6.5% of the sample, which has some 50,000 distinct CDR3 sequences, around 4.5% seen once. Sequenced sample: whole blood. All receptors come from a human donor in good health. Some clones in this sample may be carry-over from other donors' samples.

This clonotype was detected only a few times. The chain links TRBV5-1 to TRBJ2-1, with D tentatively TRBD2 (6 bases). The V and J ends lost 1 base and 6 bases respectively, with 17 bases between them. Germline V lookup: CDR1 SGHRS, CDR2 YFSETQ. CDR3 size: 16 residues. The DNA of the CDR3 is TGCGCCAGCAGCTTGCCGGTAAGCGGGCCACTCAATGAGCAGTTCTTC. Its translation is CASSLPVSGPLNEQFF.

The V call is TRBV3-1, the J call TRBJ2-7; D possibly uses TRBD1 or TRBD2 (5 bases each). This CDR3 is 13 amino acids long. Trimming took off 1 base at V and 9 bases at J, with 13 bases between the two ends. CDR1 is LGHDT, CDR2 YNNKEL, per germline (reference sequence). The DNA for the CDR3 is TGTGCCAGCAGCCAAGTGGTACAGAGGGGGCAGTACTTC. The encoded protein is CASSQVVQRGQYF.

This clonotype was detected a few times. The rearrangement joins TRBV3-1 to TRBJ1-3; D unresolved. Germline V lookup: CDR1 LGHDT, CDR2 YNNKEL (reference sequence). This CDR3 has 12 amino acids. The V and J ends lost 1 base and 3 bases respectively, with 1 base between them. The CDR3 protein is CASSQGGNTIYF. The CDR3 coding sequence is TGTGCCAGCAGCCAAGGTGGAAACACCATATATTTT.

There are a few counts of this clonotype. The CDR3 is CASSSNPPDRAAFF. CDR3 DNA: TGTGCCAGCAGTTCAAACCCCCCGGACAGGGCAGCTTTCTTT. The genes are TRBV28 and TRBJ1-1, with 8 bases fitting TRBD1. Per the germline V gene, CDR1 is MDHEN and CDR2 is SYDVKM. The CDR3 is 14 amino acids. V dropped 4 bases and J dropped 10; count of bases not matched to a gene: 11.

This clonotype has a handful of counts. This sequence joins TRBV9 and TRBJ2-2; 7 nucleotides agree with TRBD2. The junction had 7 bases not matched to a gene; V was cut back by 4 bases and J by 4 bases. CDR3 size: 15 residues. Per the germline V gene, CDR1 is SGDLS and CDR2 is YYNGEE. The CDR3 DNA reads TGTGCCAGCAGCACCTCACTAGCGTCCACCGGGGAGCTGTTTTTT. Translating it yields CASSTSLASTGELFF.

This clonotype was counted many times. The chain carries TRBV12-5 and TRBJ1-2; D gene uncertain. The CDR3 is 13 amino acids. V lost 6 bases and J 1 base, leaving 9 bases between the germline ends. Germline CDR1 LGHNT, CDR2 FRNRAP. The CDR3 coding sequence is TGTGCTAGTGGGGAGTCCCTTAACTATGGCTACACCTTC. Translated, it gives CASGESLNYGYTF.

This clonotype was seen more than once but under ten times. The rearrangement joins TRBV7-8 to TRBJ1-5, with 7 positions matching TRBD1. Trimming took 5 bases from V and 12 from J; bases not matched to a gene: 10. The germline CDR1 and CDR2 sequences are SGHVS and FQNEAQ. The CDR3 sequence is 13 residues long. Here the CDR3 reads CASSQLRTGVQHF. The CDR3 DNA reads as TGTGCCAGCAGCCAACTACGAACAGGGGTCCAGCATTTT.

Concerning this clonotype: With a much larger clone just one base away, this may be a read error. V is TRBV28 and J is TRBJ2-5; D is perhaps TRBD1 (5 bases). Germline values: CDR1 MDHEN, CDR2 SYDVKM. The V end was cut by 7 bases, the J end by 5 bases, with 14 bases between. CDR3 length equals 13 residues. The DNA for the CDR3 is TGTGCCAGCACGCGACAGAGAATGGAGACCCAGTACTTC. Protein sequence: CASTRQRMETQYF.

The sample holds many counts of this clonotype. The rearrangement joins TRBV4-1 to TRBJ2-3, with 10 nucleotides matching TRBD2. Germline V lookup: CDR1 MGHRA, CDR2 YSYEKL. With V trimmed by 0 bases and J by 2 bases, 5 bases remained unmatched. The CDR3 consists of 17 residues. The CDR3 here is CASSQDSLAGDTDTQYF. The CDR3 coding sequence is TGCGCCAGCAGCCAAGATTCCCTAGCGGGAGACACAGATACGCAGTATTTT.

At least ten counts were recorded for this clonotype. The chain combines TRBV24-1 with TRBJ2-1; 8 nucleotides match TRBD2. The V gene's germline CDR1 is KGHDR and CDR2 SFDVKD. J gave up 7 bases and V 3 bases, and 7 bases lay outside the gene matches. This CDR3 contains 15 residues. DNA of the CDR3: TGTGCCACCAGTGATCCCAGCGGGAGAACGAATGAGCAGTTCTTC. Residues: CATSDPSGRTNEQFF.

This clonotype was picked up many times. The CDR3 nucleotides read TGTGCCACCAGCGGTTCCGGGACAGGGGCAGATACGCAGTATTTT. Encoded protein: CATSGSGTGADTQYF. The chain couples TRBV15 to TRBJ2-3, with 10 bases fitting TRBD1. CDR3 length: 15 amino acids. Germline V gene data show CDR1 as LNHNV and CDR2 as YYDKDF (reference sequence). V lost 5 bases to trimming and J lost 4 bases; unmatched junction nucleotides: 6. The full variable domain, completed using reference TRBV15 and TRBJ2-3, is DAMVIQNPRYQVTQFGKPVTLSCSQTLNHNVMYWYQQKSSQAPKLLFHYYDKDFNNEADTPDNFQSRRPNTSFCFLDIRSPGLGDTAMYLCATSGSGTGADTQYFGPGTRLTVL.

This clonotype was observed at least ten times. The rearrangement uses TRBV7-9 and TRBJ1-4, with D uncertain. This CDR3 is built from 12 residues. In germline, CDR1 is SEHNR, CDR2 FQNEAQ (reference sequence). The ends were cut back, 5 bases at V and 8 bases at J, with 9 bases in the middle. DNA for the CDR3: TGTGCCAGCAGCGCCCCCATGGAAAAACTGTTTTTT. Its translation: CASSAPMEKLFF. Full variable domain (rest looked up from reference TRBV7-9 and TRBJ1-4): DTGVSQNPRHKITKRGQNVTFRCDPISEHNRLYWYRQTLGQGPEFLTYFQNEAQLEKSRLLSDRFSAERPKGSFSTLEIQRTEQGDSAMYLCASSAPMEKLFFGSGTQLSVL.